These 20 T cell receptor beta chains were sequenced from one sample in a study of T cell responses to AZD1222 COVID-19 vaccine. Sequencing used immunoSEQ multiplex PCR; TCRdb keeps in-frame clones, though not all of them. The data show about 150,000 clones, 90% seen once. The specimen comprised peripheral blood, sampled 28 days after the second AZD1222 dose. These receptors were taken from an adult who received the AZD1222 COVID-19 vaccine.

This clone has a handful of counts. This sequence joins TRBV4-2 and TRBJ2-4; D gene uncertain. Trimming removed 0 bases from V and 0 bases from J, with 9 bases in between. This CDR3 has 16 residues. The germline V gene has CDR1 LGHNA and CDR2 YNFKEQ. The CDR3: CASSQDIGLAKNIQYF. As DNA, the CDR3 is TGTGCCAGCAGCCAAGACATAGGGCTAGCCAAAAACATTCAGTACTTC.

This sequence joins TRBV18 and TRBJ1-6; TRBD1 might be the D (6 bases). Trimming shortened V by 2 bases and J by 10 bases, and 12 bases separated the two germline ends. The CDR3 extends over 14 amino acids. Germline CDR1 and CDR2: KGHSH and LQKENI. This chain's CDR3 is CASSPGRGGSPLHF. DNA for the CDR3: TGTGCCAGCTCACCAGGCAGGGGAGGATCACCCCTCCACTTT. The whole variable domain, remainder taken from reference TRBV18 and TRBJ1-6, is NAGVMQNPRHLVRRRGQEARLRCSPMKGHSHVYWYRQLPEEGLKFMVYLQKENIIDESGMPKERFSAEFPKEGPSILRIQQVVRGDSAAYFCASSPGRGGSPLHFGNGTRLTVT.

This clone was detected once. V and J are TRBV5-6 and TRBJ2-7; D may be TRBD2 (5 bases). V lost 2 bases, J lost 5 bases, and 8 bases lay in between. Germline CDR1 reads SGHDT; CDR2 reads YYEEEE. This CDR3 region has 12 residues. The CDR3 nucleotides read TGTGCCAGCAGCTTCCCTAGCAACGAGCAGTACTTC. Encoded protein: CASSFPSNEQYF.

This clone was counted once. This rearrangement joins TRBV11-2 to TRBJ2-3; 7 bases fit TRBD2. V trimming: 3 bases; J trimming: 8 bases; junction bases outside the gene matches: 8. The germline gives CDR1 SGHAT, CDR2 FQNNGV. There are 14 residues in the CDR3. The CDR3 sequence is CASSLQRGTGTQYF. CDR3 nucleotide sequence: TGTGCCAGCAGCTTGCAGCGGGGTACGGGTACGCAGTATTTT.

The chain is built from TRBV19 and TRBJ2-5; TRBD1 matches at 10 bases. Germline V CDR1 and CDR2: LNHDA, SQIVND (reference sequence). Trimming cost V 4 bases and J 8 bases; bases outside gene matches: 13. The CDR3 totals 16 residues. The CDR3 sequence is CASSTPRTGGSRTQYF. DNA of the CDR3: TGTGCCAGTAGTACCCCGAGGACAGGGGGTAGTCGTACCCAGTACTTC.

This chain links TRBV10-1 with TRBJ1-2, with D perhaps matching TRBD1 (5 bases). The ends were cut back, 4 bases at V and 0 bases at J, with 12 bases in the middle. The germline gives CDR1 WNHNN, CDR2 SYGVQD (reference sequence). The CDR3 runs 15 residues. CDR3 bases: TGCGCCAGCAGTGCCTCTGGGACTCCTAACTATGGCTACACCTTC. It translates to CASSASGTPNYGYTF.

This rearrangement joins TRBV19 to TRBJ2-1; 7 bases align to TRBD2. CDR1 and CDR2 from the germline V gene are LNHDA and SQIVND (reference sequence). The CDR3 contains 14 residues. Trimming at V came to 5 bases and at J to 10 bases, leaving 11 bases not matched to a gene. CDR3 sequence reads: CASSEGLQGGEQFF. DNA of the CDR3: TGTGCCAGTAGTGAGGGACTCCAGGGAGGGGAGCAGTTCTTC.

This chain connects TRBV29-1 to TRBJ1-1; perhaps TRBD1 as D (5 bases). Germline V lookup: CDR1 SQVTM, CDR2 ANQGSEA. V lost 7 bases and J 4 bases, leaving 10 bases between the germline ends. The CDR3 runs to 11 residues. This chain's CDR3 is CSGQGITEAFF. CDR3 nucleotide sequence: TGCAGCGGGCAGGGTATCACTGAAGCTTTCTTT.

The rearrangement uses TRBV5-4 and TRBJ2-1, with TRBD1 matching over 9 bases. Unmatched junction bases numbered 8, after V lost 3 bases and J lost 7 bases. Germline CDR1 is SGHNT and CDR2 is YYREEE (reference sequence). CDR3 size: 15 residues. The DNA of the CDR3 is TGTGCCAGCAGCTCAAAGGACAGGGGCCGGAATGAGCAGTTCTTC. Its protein is CASSSKDRGRNEQFF.

The J gene is TRBJ1-2, the V gene TRBV5-4; D unclear. The CDR3 is made up of 14 amino acids. V lost 4 bases to trimming and J lost 7 bases, with 17 bases between them. Germline V lookup: CDR1 SGHNT, CDR2 YYREEE (reference sequence). CDR3 nucleotides: TGTGCCAGCAGCCCCATGGGCCCCATCGGTGGCTACACCTTC. It translates to CASSPMGPIGGYTF. The variable domain in full, with the rest retrieved from reference TRBV5-4 and TRBJ1-2, is ETGVTQSPTHLIKTRGQQVTLRCSSQSGHNTVSWYQQALGQGPQFIFQYYREEENGRGNFPPRFSGLQFPNYSSELNVNALELDDSALYLCASSPMGPIGGYTFGSGTRLTVV.

Here the CDR3 DNA reads TGCAGCGTTGGGCAGGGGGCTAATGAAAAACTGTTTTTT. Translated: CSVGQGANEKLFF. V gene TRBV29-1 combines with J gene TRBJ1-4, with 7 nucleotides matching TRBD1. The germline CDR1 and CDR2 sequences are SQVTM and ANQGSEA. V gave up 4 bases and J gave up 3 bases; unmatched junction bases: 2. The CDR3 sequence is 13 residues long.

The rearrangement links TRBV20-1 to TRBJ1-4; D is unclear. There are 11 residues in the CDR3. Trimming took 6 bases from V and 9 from J, leaving 11 bases between them. Germline loops: CDR1 DFQATT, CDR2 SNEGSKA (reference sequence). The CDR3 DNA sequence: TGCAGTGCCCGGGAACAACAAAAACTGTTTTTT. Amino acid sequence: CSAREQQKLFF.

The genes are TRBV9 and TRBJ2-7; D is unclear. Trimming stripped 3 bases from V and 6 bases from J, with 16 bases between. The CDR3 covers 14 residues. CDR1 is SGDLS, CDR2 YYNGEE, per germline. The CDR3 DNA reads as TGTGCCAGCAGCGCATTAGAACCCCCCTTCGAGCAGTACTTC. Amino acid sequence: CASSALEPPFEQYF.

V and J are TRBV6-5 and TRBJ1-5, with 7 bases lining up with TRBD1. The junction had 2 bases not matched to a gene; V was cut back by 5 bases and J by 1 base. The germline gives CDR1 MNHEY, CDR2 SVGAGI. The CDR3 consists of 14 residues. In DNA, the CDR3 is TGTGCCAGCAGTCGACAGGGAAGCAATCAGCCCCAGCATTTT. It encodes CASSRQGSNQPQHF.

The chain employs TRBV7-9 and TRBJ2-2, with D perhaps TRBD2 (6 bases). V lost 5 bases and J lost 0, with 22 bases in between. Germline V CDR1 and CDR2: SEHNR, FQNEAQ (reference sequence). The CDR3 runs to 19 residues. Here the CDR3 reads CASSPPKGGYRTNTGELFF. The CDR3 DNA sequence: TGTGCCAGCAGCCCTCCTAAGGGAGGTTATCGAACGAACACCGGGGAGCTGTTTTTT.

V gene TRBV7-8 combines with J gene TRBJ1-4; D possibly corresponds to TRBD1 (6 bases). This CDR3 comprises 14 residues. Germline V lookup: CDR1 SGHVS, CDR2 FQNEAQ. V gave up 4 bases and J gave up 5 bases, with 11 bases separating them. The DNA of the CDR3 is TGTGCCAGCAGCTCCCGGGACATAAATGAAAAACTGTTTTTT. Encoded protein: CASSSRDINEKLFF. Full variable domain (missing parts from reference TRBV7-8 and TRBJ1-4): GAGVSQSPRYKVAKRGQDVALRCDPISGHVSLFWYQQALGQGPEFLTYFQNEAQLDKSGLPSDRFFAERPEGSVSTLKIQRTQQEDSAVYLCASSSRDINEKLFFGSGTQLSVL.

The rearrangement uses TRBV21-1 and TRBJ1-2; the table's D call, TRBD1, has no DNA check behind it. TRBV21-1 corresponds to a pseudogene. The CDR3 sequence is 13 residues long. The CDR3 region has the DNA TGTGCCAGCAGCAGACAGGGTGTCTATGGCTACACCTTC. Its translation is CASSRQGVYGYTF.

Here the CDR3 DNA reads TGTGCCAGCCCTTTTAGGAGCTCCTACGAGCAGTACTTC. Its translation: CASPFRSSYEQYF. V and J are TRBV19 and TRBJ2-7; D is uncertain. The V end lost 9 bases, the J end lost 0 bases, and 12 bases lay between the germline ends. CDR3 length: 13 amino acids. In germline, CDR1 is LNHDA, CDR2 SQIVND (reference sequence).

This chain links TRBV27 with TRBJ1-2; the D gene is possibly TRBD1 (5 bases). Trimming shortened V by 7 bases and J by 5 bases, and 20 bases separated the two germline ends. Germline CDR1 MNHEY, CDR2 SMNVEV (reference sequence). This CDR3 has 15 amino acids. In nucleotides, the CDR3 is TGTGCCAGCAAGTCCCGGGACGGATCCCTTTATGGCTACACCTTC. Amino acids: CASKSRDGSLYGYTF.

V gene TRBV3-1 (or the pseudogene TRBV3-2) combines with J gene TRBJ2-1, with 9 bases fitting TRBD2. This CDR3 spans 17 amino acids. Trimming removed 2 bases from V and 1 base from J; junction bases left unmatched: 6. From germline, CDR1 is LGHDT and CDR2 YNNKEL (reference sequence). As DNA, the CDR3 is TGTGCCAGCAGCCAATCTGTTCTAGCGGGGTCCTACAATGAGCAGTTCTTC. Translating gives CASSQSVLAGSYNEQFF.